The entry that follows covers one T cell receptor beta chain sequence. Its antigen is not identified. With sequencing, the targeted depth ranged from 1 in 200,000 to 1 in 1 million T cells. Profiled with immunoSEQ multiplex PCR; TCRdb holds only in-frame clones, not every one. The sample has tens of thousands of clones, around two thirds seen once; the top ten hold about 51%. The CDR3 has 14 amino acids. Trimming removed 0 bases from V and 1 base from J, with 4 bases in between. Germline V gives CDR1 SNHLY, CDR2 FYNNEI. This entry belongs to a study of cytotoxic CD8 clonotypes in ibrutinib-treated CLL. TCR beta libraries used about 2 micrograms of genomic DNA from cryopreserved PBMCs. General study findings and limits: Researchers report that baseline clonality outpaced age-matched healthy donors and tracked circulating CD8+ T-cell counts. Lymph node repertoires were not studied, and sampling times were unmatched.

The TCR was taken from a human donor with chronic lymphocytic leukemia. V is TRBV2 and J is TRBJ1-5; D is uncertain. The sample here was PBMCs, taken at disease progression, from a patient treated with ibrutinib. CDR3 sequence (DNA): TGTGCCAGCAGTGAAGCTGGCAGCAATCAGCCCCAGCATTTT. This encodes CASSEAGSNQPQHF.